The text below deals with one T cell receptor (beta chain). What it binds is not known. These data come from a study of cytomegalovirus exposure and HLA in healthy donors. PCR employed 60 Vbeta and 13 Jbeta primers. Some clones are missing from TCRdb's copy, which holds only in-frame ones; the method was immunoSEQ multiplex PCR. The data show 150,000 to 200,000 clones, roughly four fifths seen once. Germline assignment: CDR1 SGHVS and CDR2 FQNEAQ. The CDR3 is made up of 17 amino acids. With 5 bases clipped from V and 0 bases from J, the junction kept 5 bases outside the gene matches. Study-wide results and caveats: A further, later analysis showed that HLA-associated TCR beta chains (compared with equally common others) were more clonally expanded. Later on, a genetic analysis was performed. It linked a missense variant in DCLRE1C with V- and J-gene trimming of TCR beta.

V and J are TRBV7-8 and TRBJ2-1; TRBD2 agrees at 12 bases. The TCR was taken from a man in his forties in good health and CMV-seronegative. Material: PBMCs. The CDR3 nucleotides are TGTGCCAGCAGCCGACTAGCGGGAGCGAGCTCCTACAATGAGCAGTTCTTC. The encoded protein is CASSRLAGASSYNEQFF.